Listed here are 9 T cell receptor beta chains from one sample, sequenced in a study of blood T cell repertoires in COVID-19. TCRdb keeps only in-frame clones here, not all; method: immunoSEQ multiplex PCR. The table lists tens of thousands of clones, 80% to 95% of them singletons. The source material was peripheral blood. Receptor source: a human donor in a cohort sampled during active COVID-19.

This rearrangement joins TRBV3-1 (or the pseudogene TRBV3-2) to TRBJ2-7, with 7 bases fitting TRBD1. This CDR3 comprises 14 residues. Germline lookup yields CDR1 LGHDT and CDR2 YNNKEL (reference sequence). With 2 bases clipped from V and 0 bases from J, the junction kept 1 base outside the gene matches. As DNA, the CDR3 is TGTGCCAGCAGCCAATGGGACAGCTCCTACGAGCAGTACTTC. Protein: CASSQWDSSYEQYF.

For the CDR3, the DNA is TGTGCCAGCAGCTCCCTAGGGACAGGGGGCTACGAGCAGTACTTC. This codes for CASSSLGTGGYEQYF. The gene calls are TRBV7-9 and TRBJ2-7, with 11 bases identical to TRBD1. Germline CDR1 SEHNR, CDR2 FQNEAQ (reference sequence). The CDR3 spans 15 residues. J lost 3 bases, V lost 4 bases, and 5 bases had no gene match.

This chain connects TRBV10-1 to TRBJ2-7; tentatively, D is TRBD2 (6 bases). The CDR3 runs to 13 residues. With 2 bases removed from V and 4 bases from J, the gap between germline ends came to 9 bases. Germline assignment: CDR1 WNHNN and CDR2 SYGVQD (reference sequence). CDR3 coding DNA: TGCGCCAGCAGTGAGGGGGGGAGGTACGAGCAGTACTTC. It codes for CASSEGGRYEQYF.

V and J are TRBV19 and TRBJ2-6, with 8 positions matching TRBD1. With 3 bases clipped from V and 2 bases from J, the junction kept 0 bases outside the gene matches. This CDR3 is built from 15 residues. Germline-derived CDR1 and CDR2 are LNHDA and SQIVND (reference sequence). CDR3: CASSMTGAGANVLTF. Written as DNA, the CDR3 is TGTGCCAGTAGTATGACAGGGGCTGGGGCCAACGTCCTGACTTTC. Full variable domain (rest looked up from reference TRBV19 and TRBJ2-6): DGGITQSPKYLFRKEGQNVTLSCEQNLNHDAMYWYRQDPGQGLRLIYYSQIVNDFQKGDIAEGYSVSREKKESFPLTVTSAQKNPTAFYLCASSMTGAGANVLTFGAGSRLTVL.

The V and J genes are TRBV3-1 (or the pseudogene TRBV3-2) and TRBJ1-2; D not certain. CDR1 is LGHDT, CDR2 YNNKEL, per germline (reference sequence). This CDR3 has 16 amino acids. Trimming took 4 bases from V and 0 from J, leaving 15 bases between them. The CDR3 here is CASSRGPKAANYGYTF. The CDR3 bases are TGTGCCAGCAGCCGCGGGCCGAAGGCAGCTAACTATGGCTACACCTTC.

The rearrangement links TRBV6-5 to TRBJ1-5; D gene uncertain. The CDR3 length is 13 residues. The ends were cut back, 6 bases at V and 2 bases at J, with 8 bases in the middle. Germline V lookup: CDR1 MNHEY, CDR2 SVGAGI. Written as DNA, the CDR3 is TGTGCCAGCAGGGCCGGGGGCAATCAGCCCCAGCATTTT. It codes for CASRAGGNQPQHF.

The V and J genes are TRBV27 and TRBJ2-4; D gene uncertain. The V and J ends lost 7 bases and 8 bases respectively, with 9 bases between them. Per germline, CDR1 MNHEY and CDR2 SMNVEV (reference sequence). There are 11 residues in the CDR3. CDR3: CASTKEHIQYF. CDR3 nucleotide sequence: TGTGCCAGCACTAAAGAGCACATTCAGTACTTC.

V is TRBV5-6 and J is TRBJ2-7; maybe TRBD2 (5 bases). The CDR3 length is 13 residues. CDR1 is SGHDT and CDR2 is YYEEEE in the germline V gene. V gave up 2 bases and J gave up 3 bases, with 9 bases separating them. CDR3 in DNA: TGTGCCAGCAGCTTCAGAGGGAGCTACGAGCAGTACTTC. Amino acids: CASSFRGSYEQYF.

The CDR3 bases are TGTGCCAGCAGTTACGCGGACAGGGAAGGGAATGAGCAGTTCTTC. Amino acid sequence: CASSYADREGNEQFF. The genes are TRBV6-5 and TRBJ2-1; TRBD1 matches at 8 bases. Trimming removed 2 bases from V and 7 bases from J; junction bases left unmatched: 7. The CDR3 consists of 15 residues. Germline CDR1 MNHEY, CDR2 SVGAGI.